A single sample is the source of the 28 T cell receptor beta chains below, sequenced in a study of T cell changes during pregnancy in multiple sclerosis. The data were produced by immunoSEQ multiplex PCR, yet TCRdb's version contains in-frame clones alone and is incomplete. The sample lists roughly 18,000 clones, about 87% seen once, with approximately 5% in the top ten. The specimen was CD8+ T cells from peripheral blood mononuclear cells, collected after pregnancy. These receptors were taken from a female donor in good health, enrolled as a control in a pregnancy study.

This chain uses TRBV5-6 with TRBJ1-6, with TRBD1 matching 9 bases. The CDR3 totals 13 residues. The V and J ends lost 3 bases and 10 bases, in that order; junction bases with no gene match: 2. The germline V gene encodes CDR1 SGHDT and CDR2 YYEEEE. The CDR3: CASSWDRESPLHF. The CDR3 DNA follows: TGTGCCAGCAGCTGGGACAGGGAGTCACCCCTCCACTTT. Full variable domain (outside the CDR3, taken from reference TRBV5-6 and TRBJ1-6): DAGVTQSPTHLIKTRGQQVTLRCSPKSGHDTVSWYQQALGQGPQFIFQYYEEEERQRGNFPDRFSGHQFPNYSSELNVNALLLGDSALYLCASSWDRESPLHFGNGTRLTVT.

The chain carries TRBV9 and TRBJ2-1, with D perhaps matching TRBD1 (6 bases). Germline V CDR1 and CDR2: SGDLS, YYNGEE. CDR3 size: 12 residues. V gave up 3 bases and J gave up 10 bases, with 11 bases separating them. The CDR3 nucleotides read TGTGCCAGCAGCGGGCACAGGGAAGAGCAGTTCTTC. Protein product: CASSGHREEQFF.

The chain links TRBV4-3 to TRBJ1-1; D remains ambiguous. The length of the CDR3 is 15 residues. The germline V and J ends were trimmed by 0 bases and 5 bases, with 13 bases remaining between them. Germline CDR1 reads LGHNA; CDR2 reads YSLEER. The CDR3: CASSQEWVGRTEAFF. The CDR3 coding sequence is TGCGCCAGCAGCCAAGAGTGGGTGGGGAGGACTGAAGCTTTCTTT.

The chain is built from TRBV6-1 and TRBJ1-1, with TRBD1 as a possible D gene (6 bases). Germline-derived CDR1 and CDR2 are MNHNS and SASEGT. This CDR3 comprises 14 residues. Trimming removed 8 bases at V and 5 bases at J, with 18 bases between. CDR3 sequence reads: CASSLDRLGTEAFF. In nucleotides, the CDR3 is TGTGCCAGCTCCCTAGACAGGTTGGGTACTGAAGCTTTCTTT.

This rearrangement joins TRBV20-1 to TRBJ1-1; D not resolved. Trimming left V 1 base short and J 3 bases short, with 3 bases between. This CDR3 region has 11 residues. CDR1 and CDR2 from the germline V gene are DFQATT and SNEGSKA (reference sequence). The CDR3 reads CSARGHTEAFF. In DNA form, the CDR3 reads TGCAGTGCTAGAGGGCACACTGAAGCTTTCTTT.

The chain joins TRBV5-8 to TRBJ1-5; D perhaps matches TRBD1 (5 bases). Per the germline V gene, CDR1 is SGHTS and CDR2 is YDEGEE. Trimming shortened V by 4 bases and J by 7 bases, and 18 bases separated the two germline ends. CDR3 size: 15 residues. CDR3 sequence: CASSLRQFFHQPQHF. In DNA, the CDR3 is TGTGCCAGCAGCCTGAGACAGTTTTTTCACCAGCCCCAGCATTTT.

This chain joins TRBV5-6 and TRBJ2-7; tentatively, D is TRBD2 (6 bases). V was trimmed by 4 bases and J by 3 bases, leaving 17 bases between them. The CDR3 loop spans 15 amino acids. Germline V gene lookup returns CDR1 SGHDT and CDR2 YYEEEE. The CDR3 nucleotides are TGTGCCAGCAGCATGATAGCGGATCGCGTCTACGAGCAGTACTTC. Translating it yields CASSMIADRVYEQYF.

CDR3 region: CASRGGSWYEQYF. For the CDR3, the DNA is TGTGCCAGCCGGGGGGGCAGCTGGTACGAGCAGTACTTC. This chain joins TRBV2 and TRBJ2-7, with TRBD2 matching over 8 bases. Losses at the gene ends were 8 bases for V and 4 bases for J; bases not matched to a gene: 7. In germline, CDR1 is SNHLY, CDR2 FYNNEI. This CDR3 has 13 amino acids.

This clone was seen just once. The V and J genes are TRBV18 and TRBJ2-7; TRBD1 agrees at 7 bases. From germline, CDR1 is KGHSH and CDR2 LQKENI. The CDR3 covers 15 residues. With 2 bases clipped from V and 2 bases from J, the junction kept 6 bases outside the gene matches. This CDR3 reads CASSPGLTGTYEQYF. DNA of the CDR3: TGTGCCAGCTCACCAGGGTTGACAGGGACCTACGAGCAGTACTTC. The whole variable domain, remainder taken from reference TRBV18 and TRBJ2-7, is NAGVMQNPRHLVRRRGQEARLRCSPMKGHSHVYWYRQLPEEGLKFMVYLQKENIIDESGMPKERFSAEFPKEGPSILRIQQVVRGDSAAYFCASSPGLTGTYEQYFGPGTRLTVT.

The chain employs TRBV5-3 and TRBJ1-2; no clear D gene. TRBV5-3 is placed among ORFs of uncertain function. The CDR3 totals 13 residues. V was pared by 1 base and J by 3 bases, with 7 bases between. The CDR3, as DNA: TGTGCCAGAAGCTTGCCCCGGGACTATGGCTACACCTTC. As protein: CARSLPRDYGYTF.

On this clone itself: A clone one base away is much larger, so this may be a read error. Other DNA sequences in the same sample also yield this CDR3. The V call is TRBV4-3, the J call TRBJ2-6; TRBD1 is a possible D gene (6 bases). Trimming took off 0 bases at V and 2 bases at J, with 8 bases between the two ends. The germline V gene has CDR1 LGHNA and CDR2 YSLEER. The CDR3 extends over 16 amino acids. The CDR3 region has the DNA TGCGCCAGCAGCCAAGACCAGGGGACTGGGGCCAACGTCCTGACTTTC. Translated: CASSQDQGTGANVLTF.

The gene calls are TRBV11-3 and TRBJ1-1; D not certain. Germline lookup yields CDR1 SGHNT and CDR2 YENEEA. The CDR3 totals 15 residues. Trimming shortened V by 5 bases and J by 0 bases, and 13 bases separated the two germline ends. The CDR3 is CASSVQAGMNTEAFF. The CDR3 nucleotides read TGTGCCAGCAGCGTCCAGGCAGGAATGAACACTGAAGCTTTCTTT.

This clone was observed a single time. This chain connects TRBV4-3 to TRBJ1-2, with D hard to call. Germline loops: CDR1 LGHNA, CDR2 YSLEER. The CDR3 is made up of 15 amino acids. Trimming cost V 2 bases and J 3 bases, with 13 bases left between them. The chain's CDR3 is CASSQTRGWDYGYTF. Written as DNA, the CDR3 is TGCGCCAGCAGCCAAACGCGGGGATGGGACTATGGCTACACCTTC.

CDR3 region: CASSAQGYSNQPQHF. The CDR3 nucleotides read TGTGCCAGTAGTGCACAGGGTTATAGCAATCAGCCCCAGCATTTT. The V call is TRBV19, the J call TRBJ1-5; TRBD1 is a possible D gene (6 bases). V shed 5 bases and J shed 0 bases, with 11 bases lying between them. The CDR3 runs 15 residues. Germline V CDR1 and CDR2: LNHDA, SQIVND (reference sequence).

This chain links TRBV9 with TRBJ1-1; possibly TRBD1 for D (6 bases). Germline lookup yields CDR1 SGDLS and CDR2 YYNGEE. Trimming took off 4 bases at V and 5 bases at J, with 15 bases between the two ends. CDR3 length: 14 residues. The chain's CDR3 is CASSPGAGETEAFF. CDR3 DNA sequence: TGTGCCAGCAGCCCCGGGGCAGGGGAAACTGAAGCTTTCTTT.

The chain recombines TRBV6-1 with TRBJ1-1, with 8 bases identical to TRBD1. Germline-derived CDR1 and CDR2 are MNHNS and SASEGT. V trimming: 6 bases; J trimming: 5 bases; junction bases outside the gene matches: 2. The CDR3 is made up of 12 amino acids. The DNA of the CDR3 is TGTGCCAGCAGGCGGACAGGGACTGAAGCTTTCTTT. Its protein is CASRRTGTEAFF.

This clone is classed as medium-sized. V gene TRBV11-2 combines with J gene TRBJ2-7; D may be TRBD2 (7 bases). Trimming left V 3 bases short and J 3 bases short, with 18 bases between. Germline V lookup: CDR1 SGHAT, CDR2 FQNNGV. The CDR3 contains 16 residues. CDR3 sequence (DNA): TGTGCCAGCAGCTTGTACTCAGGGGAGGGGGTCTACGAGCAGTACTTC. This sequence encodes CASSLYSGEGVYEQYF.

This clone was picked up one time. This CDR3 reads CASSLGLAGAVGELFF. As DNA, the CDR3 is TGTGCCAGCAGCTTAGGACTAGCGGGGGCGGTCGGGGAGCTGTTTTTT. The chain couples TRBV7-3 to TRBJ2-2, with 13 nucleotides matching TRBD2. CDR3 length: 16 residues. Per the germline V gene, CDR1 is SGHTA and CDR2 is FQGTGA. Trimming removed 2 bases from V and 7 bases from J; junction bases left unmatched: 4.

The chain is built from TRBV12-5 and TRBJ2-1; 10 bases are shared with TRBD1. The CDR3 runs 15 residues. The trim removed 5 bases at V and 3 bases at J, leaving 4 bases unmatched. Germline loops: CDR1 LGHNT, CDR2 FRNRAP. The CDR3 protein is CASGTGTGVYNEQFF. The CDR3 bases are TGTGCTAGTGGTACCGGGACAGGGGTCTACAATGAGCAGTTCTTC.

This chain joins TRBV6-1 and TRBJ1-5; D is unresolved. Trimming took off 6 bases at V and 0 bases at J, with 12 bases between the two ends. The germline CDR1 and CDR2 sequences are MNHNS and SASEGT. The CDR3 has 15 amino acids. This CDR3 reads CASRETPYSNQPQHF. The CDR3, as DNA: TGTGCCAGCAGGGAGACGCCCTATAGCAATCAGCCCCAGCATTTT.

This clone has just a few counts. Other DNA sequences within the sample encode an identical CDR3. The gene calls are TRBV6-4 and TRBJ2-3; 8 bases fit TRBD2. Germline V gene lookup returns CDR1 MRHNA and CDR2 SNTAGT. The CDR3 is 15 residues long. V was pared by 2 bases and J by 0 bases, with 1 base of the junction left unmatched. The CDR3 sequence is CASSDGGGSTDTQYF. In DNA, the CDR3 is TGTGCCAGCAGTGACGGCGGGGGGAGCACAGATACGCAGTATTTT.

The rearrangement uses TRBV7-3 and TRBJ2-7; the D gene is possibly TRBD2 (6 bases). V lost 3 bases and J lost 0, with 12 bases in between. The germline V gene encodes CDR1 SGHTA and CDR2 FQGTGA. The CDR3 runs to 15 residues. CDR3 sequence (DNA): TGTGCCAGCAGCTTGGCCGGGGGTGACTCCTACGAGCAGTACTTC. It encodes CASSLAGGDSYEQYF.

CDR3 in DNA: TGCAGCGTTGCCGAAATTAACCGGGACACCTCTAACTATGGCTACACCTTC. Amino acids: CSVAEINRDTSNYGYTF. The J gene is TRBJ1-2, the V gene TRBV29-1, with D possibly TRBD1 on 6 matching bases. V was shortened by 4 bases and J by 0 bases, with 21 bases between the two germline ends. The CDR3 length is 17 residues. CDR1 and CDR2 (germline): SQVTM, ANQGSEA.

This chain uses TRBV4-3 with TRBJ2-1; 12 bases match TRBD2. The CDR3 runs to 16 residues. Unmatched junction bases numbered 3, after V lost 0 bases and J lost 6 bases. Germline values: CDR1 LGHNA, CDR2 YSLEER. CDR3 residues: CASSQDPSGGANEQFF. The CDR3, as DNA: TGCGCCAGCAGCCAAGATCCTAGCGGGGGGGCCAATGAGCAGTTCTTC.

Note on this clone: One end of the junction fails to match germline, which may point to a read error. CDR3 in amino acids: CVSSYSGGSSGYTF. CDR3 DNA: TGTGTCAGCAGCTACTCAGGGGGCTCCTCTGGCTACACCTTC. The chain has TRBV4-2 and TRBJ1-2, with TRBD1 identical over 8 bases. Germline lookup yields CDR1 LGHNA and CDR2 YNFKEQ. The CDR3 length is 14 residues.

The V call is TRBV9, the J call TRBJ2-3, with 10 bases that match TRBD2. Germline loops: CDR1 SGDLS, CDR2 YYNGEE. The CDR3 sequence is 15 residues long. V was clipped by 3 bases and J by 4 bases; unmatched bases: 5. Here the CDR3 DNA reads TGTGCCAGCAGCGCAGCGGGGGGGAAGTCAGATACGCAGTATTTT. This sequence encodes CASSAAGGKSDTQYF.

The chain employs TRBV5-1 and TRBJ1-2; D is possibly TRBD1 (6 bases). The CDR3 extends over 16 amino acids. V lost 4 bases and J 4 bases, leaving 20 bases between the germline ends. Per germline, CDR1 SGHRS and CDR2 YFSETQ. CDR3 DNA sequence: TGCGCCAGCAGCCTGGACGGGACACCGCTCAGCTATGGCTACACCTTC. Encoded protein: CASSLDGTPLSYGYTF.

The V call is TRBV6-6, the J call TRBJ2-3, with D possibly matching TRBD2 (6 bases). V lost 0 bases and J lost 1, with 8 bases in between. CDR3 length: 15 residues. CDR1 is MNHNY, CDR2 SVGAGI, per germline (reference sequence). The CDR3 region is CASSYSSGGTDTQYF. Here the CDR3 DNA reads TGTGCCAGCAGTTACTCGTCGGGAGGCACAGATACGCAGTATTTT.